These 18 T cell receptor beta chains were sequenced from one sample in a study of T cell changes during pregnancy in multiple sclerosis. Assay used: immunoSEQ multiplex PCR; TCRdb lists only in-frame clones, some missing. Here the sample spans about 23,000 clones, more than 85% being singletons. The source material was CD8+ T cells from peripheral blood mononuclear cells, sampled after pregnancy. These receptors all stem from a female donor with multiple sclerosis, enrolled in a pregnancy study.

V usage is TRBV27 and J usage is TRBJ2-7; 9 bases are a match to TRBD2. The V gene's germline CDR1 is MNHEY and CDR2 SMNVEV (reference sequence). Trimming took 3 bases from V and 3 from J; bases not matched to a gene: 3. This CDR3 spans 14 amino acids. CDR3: CASSFQTSGYEQYF. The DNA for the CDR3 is TGTGCCAGCAGTTTCCAGACTAGCGGCTACGAGCAGTACTTC.

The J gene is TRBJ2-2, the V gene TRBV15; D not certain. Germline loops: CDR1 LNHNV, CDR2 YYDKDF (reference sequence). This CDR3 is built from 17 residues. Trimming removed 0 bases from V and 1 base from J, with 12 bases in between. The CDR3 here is CATSRDVTELNTGELFF. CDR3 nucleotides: TGTGCCACCAGCAGAGATGTAACCGAACTGAACACCGGGGAGCTGTTTTTT.

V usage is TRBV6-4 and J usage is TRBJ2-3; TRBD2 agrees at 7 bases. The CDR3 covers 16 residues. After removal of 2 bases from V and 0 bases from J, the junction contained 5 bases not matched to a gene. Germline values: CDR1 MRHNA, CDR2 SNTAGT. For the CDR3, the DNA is TGTGCCAGCAGTGACGGGACTACCTATAGCACAGATACGCAGTATTTT. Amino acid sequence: CASSDGTTYSTDTQYF.

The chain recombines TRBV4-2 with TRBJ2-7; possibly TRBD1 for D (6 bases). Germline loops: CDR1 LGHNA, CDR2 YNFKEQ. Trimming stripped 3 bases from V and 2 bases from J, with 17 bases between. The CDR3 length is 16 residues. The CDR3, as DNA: TGTGCCAGCAGCCAGGACCCGACAGGAACTGCCTACGAGCAGTACTTC. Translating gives CASSQDPTGTAYEQYF.

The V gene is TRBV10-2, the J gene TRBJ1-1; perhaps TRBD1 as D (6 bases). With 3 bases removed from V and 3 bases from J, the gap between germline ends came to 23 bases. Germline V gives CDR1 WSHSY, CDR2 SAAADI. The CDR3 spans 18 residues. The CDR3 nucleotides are TGCGCCAGCAGTGAATTACTCGGGGCAGGGGATATGGACACTGAAGCTTTCTTT. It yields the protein CASSELLGAGDMDTEAFF.

In nucleotides, the CDR3 is TGTGCCAGCAGCGAGGACAGGTGGGAAGCTTTCTTT. Translated, it gives CASSEDRWEAFF. This chain joins TRBV11-2 and TRBJ1-1, with TRBD1 matching 7 bases. This CDR3 has 12 amino acids. The germline CDR1 and CDR2 sequences are SGHAT and FQNNGV. V lost 5 bases, J lost 8 bases, and 5 bases stayed unmatched.

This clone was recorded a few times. Written as DNA, the CDR3 is TGCGCCAGCAGCCAAGTTGCGGGGAATCAGCCCCAGCATTTT. It codes for CASSQVAGNQPQHF. V gene TRBV4-1 combines with J gene TRBJ1-5; D uncertain. Per germline, CDR1 MGHRA and CDR2 YSYEKL. The ends were cut back, 1 base at V and 4 bases at J, with 8 bases in the middle. This CDR3 contains 14 residues.

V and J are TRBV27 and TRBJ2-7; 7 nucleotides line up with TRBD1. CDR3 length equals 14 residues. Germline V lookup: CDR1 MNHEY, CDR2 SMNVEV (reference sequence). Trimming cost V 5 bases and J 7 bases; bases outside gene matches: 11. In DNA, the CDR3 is TGTGCCAGCAGTACGACAGGGTTTTTAGAAGAGCAGTACTTC. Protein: CASSTTGFLEEQYF.

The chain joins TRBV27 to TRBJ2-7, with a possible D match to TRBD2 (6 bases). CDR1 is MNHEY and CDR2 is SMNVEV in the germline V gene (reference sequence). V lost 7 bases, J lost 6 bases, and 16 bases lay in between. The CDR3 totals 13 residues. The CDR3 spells CASIPRGSGEQYF. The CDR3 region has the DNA TGTGCCAGCATCCCCCGGGGGTCGGGCGAGCAGTACTTC.

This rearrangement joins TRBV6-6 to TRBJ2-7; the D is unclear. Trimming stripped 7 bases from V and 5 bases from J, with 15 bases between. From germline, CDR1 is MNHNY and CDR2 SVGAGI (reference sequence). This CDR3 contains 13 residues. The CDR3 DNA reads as TGTGCCAGCAACCCGGGTCCCACCCACGAGCAGTACTTC. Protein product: CASNPGPTHEQYF.

The CDR3 protein is CATRSDTYNEQFF. The DNA of the CDR3 is TGTGCCACCAGATCGGACACCTACAATGAGCAGTTCTTC. The rearrangement uses TRBV10-3 and TRBJ2-1; a weak D match, TRBD1 (5 bases). The CDR3 has 13 residues. V lost 10 bases and J 2 bases, leaving 12 bases between the germline ends. Germline assignment: CDR1 ENHRY and CDR2 SYGVKD.

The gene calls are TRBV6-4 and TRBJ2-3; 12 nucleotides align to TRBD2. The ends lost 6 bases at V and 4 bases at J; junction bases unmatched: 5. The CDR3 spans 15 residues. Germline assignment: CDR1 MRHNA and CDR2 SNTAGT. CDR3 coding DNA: TGTGCCAGCAGCCCGACTAGCGGGAGTCCAGATACGCAGTATTTT. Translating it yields CASSPTSGSPDTQYF.

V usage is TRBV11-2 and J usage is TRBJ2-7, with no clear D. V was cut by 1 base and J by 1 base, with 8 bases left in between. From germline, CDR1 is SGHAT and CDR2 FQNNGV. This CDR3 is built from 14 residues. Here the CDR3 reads CASSLGPRSYEQYF. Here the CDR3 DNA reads TGTGCCAGCAGCTTAGGTCCCAGATCCTACGAGCAGTACTTC.

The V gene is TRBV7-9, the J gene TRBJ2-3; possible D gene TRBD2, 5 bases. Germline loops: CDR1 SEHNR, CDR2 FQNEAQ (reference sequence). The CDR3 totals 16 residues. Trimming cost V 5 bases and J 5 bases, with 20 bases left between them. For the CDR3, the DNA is TGTGCCAGCAGCGCGCTGCTCTTGGGTGCGGGAGATACGCAGTATTTT. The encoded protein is CASSALLLGAGDTQYF. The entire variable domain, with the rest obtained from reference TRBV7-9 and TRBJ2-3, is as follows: DTGVSQNPRHKITKRGQNVTFRCDPISEHNRLYWYRQTLGQGPEFLTYFQNEAQLEKSRLLSDRFSAERPKGSFSTLEIQRTEQGDSAMYLCASSALLLGAGDTQYFGPGTRLTVL.

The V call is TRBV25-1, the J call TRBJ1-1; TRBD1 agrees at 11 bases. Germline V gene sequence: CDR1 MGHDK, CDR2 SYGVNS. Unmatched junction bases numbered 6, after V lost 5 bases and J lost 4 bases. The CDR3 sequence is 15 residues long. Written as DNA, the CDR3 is TGTGCCAGCAGTTATCCCGGGACAGGGGGCACTGAAGCTTTCTTT. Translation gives CASSYPGTGGTEAFF.

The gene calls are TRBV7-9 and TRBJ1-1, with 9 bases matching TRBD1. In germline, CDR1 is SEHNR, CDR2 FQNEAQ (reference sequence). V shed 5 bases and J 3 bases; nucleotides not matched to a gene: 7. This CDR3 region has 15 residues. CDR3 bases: TGTGCCAGCAGCCGATGGACAGGGGAGGACACTGAAGCTTTCTTT. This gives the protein CASSRWTGEDTEAFF. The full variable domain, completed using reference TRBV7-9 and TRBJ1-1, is DTGVSQNPRHKITKRGQNVTFRCDPISEHNRLYWYRQTLGQGPEFLTYFQNEAQLEKSRLLSDRFSAERPKGSFSTLEIQRTEQGDSAMYLCASSRWTGEDTEAFFGQGTRLTVV.

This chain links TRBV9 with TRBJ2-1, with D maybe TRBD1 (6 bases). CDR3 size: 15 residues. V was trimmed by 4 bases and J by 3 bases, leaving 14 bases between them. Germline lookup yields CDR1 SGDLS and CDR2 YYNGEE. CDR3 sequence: CASSPLSRGYNEQFF. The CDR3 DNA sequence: TGTGCCAGCAGCCCCCTAAGCAGGGGCTACAATGAGCAGTTCTTC.

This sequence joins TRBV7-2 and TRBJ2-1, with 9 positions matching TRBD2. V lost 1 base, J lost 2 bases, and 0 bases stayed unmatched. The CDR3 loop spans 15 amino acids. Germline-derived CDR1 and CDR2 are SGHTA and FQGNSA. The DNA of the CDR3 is TGTGCCAGCAGCTTAGTAGCGGGAGCCTACAATGAGCAGTTCTTC. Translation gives CASSLVAGAYNEQFF. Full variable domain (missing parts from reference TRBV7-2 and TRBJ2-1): GAGVSQSPSNKVTEKGKDVELRCDPISGHTALYWYRQSLGQGLEFLIYFQGNSAPDKSGLPSDRFSAERTGGSVSTLTIQRTQQEDSAVYLCASSLVAGAYNEQFFGPGTRLTVL.